This record looks at one T cell receptor (beta chain) sequence and its context. Its antigen remains unknown. Other DNA sequences of this sample code for an identical CDR3. The entry originates in a study of OX40 agonist ivuxolimab in advanced cancers. Study-wide context: With ivuxolimab, an agonistic anti-OX40 (CD134) antibody, patients were treated. Age averaged about 66 years (range roughly 23 to 79), and around 87% were male. General study findings and limits: Clonal expansion from baseline to week 6 occurred in both CD4+ and CD8+ T cells. The work left the antigen specificity of expanded peripheral T cells undetermined.

Germline CDR1 SGHDN, CDR2 FVKESK. Trimming removed 4 bases at V and 8 bases at J, with 9 bases between. The CDR3 is 13 amino acids. Produced via immunoSEQ multiplex PCR; TCRdb's table is partial and in-frame only. The table lists tens of thousands of clones, 84% of them singletons. This TCR was recovered from an adult with an advanced solid tumor such as melanoma, head and neck, liver or kidney cancer. The chain carries TRBV14 and TRBJ1-6; tentatively, D is TRBD1 (6 bases). The source material was CD4+ or CD8+ T cells sorted from blood, sampled in a trial of the OX40 agonist ivuxolimab. Written as DNA, the CDR3 is TGTGCCAGCAGCCCGAGGACAGATTCACCCCTCCACTTT. Its translation: CASSPRTDSPLHF.